This T cell receptor (beta chain) originates from a study of T cells in Graves' hyperthyroidism and ophthalmopathy. Study summary: Upon initial diagnosis and before any treatment, peripheral blood was collected. General study findings and limits: Model output signaled ophthalmopathy a median roughly six months ahead of onset.

This clonotype appeared many times. Its specificity is not known. The CDR3 regions of TCR beta were amplified from RNA transcripts. An initial round of RT-PCR targeting the TCR CDR3 relied on the HTBI primer set. TCRdb ran MiXCR on the multiplex PCR reads and lists one entry per CDR3 protein. The profile shows fewer than 800,000 distinct CDR3 sequences, about a sixth of them singletons. Germline V lookup: CDR1 DFQATT, CDR2 SNEGSKA (reference sequence). The CDR3 has 14 amino acids. Trimming removed 5 bases from V and 0 bases from J, with 12 bases in between. Those patients with uncontrolled infection, other autoimmune disease, pregnancy or lactation were excluded.

The TCR originated in a man aged 18 to 30 with Graves' hyperthyroidism. The chain has TRBV20-1 and TRBJ2-3; D remains ambiguous. The sample comprised blood. The CDR3 protein is CSAPTIPSTDTQYF. DNA for the CDR3: TGCAGTGCTCCCACCATACCAAGCACAGATACGCAGTATTTT.